The clone carrying this TCR beta chain occurred a few times. The data derive from a study of response to subunit inactivated influenza vaccine. TCRdb re-derived calls from the RT-PCR reads in MiXCR, one entry per CDR3 protein. The profile covers about 190,000 distinct CDR3 sequences, with roughly an eighth appearing a single time and approximately 27% taken by the ten largest. Germline values: CDR1 MGHRA, CDR2 YSYEKL. Trimming pared 0 bases from V and 2 bases from J, leaving 11 bases between. The CDR3 has 16 amino acids. The receptor was isolated from a man aged 45-65 years who received an inactivated influenza vaccine. The chain is built from TRBV4-1 and TRBJ2-1; D might be TRBD2 (6 bases). Sample: CD8+ T cells sorted from PBMCs, taken around 5 days after vaccination. Here the CDR3 DNA reads TGCGCCAGCAGCCAAGAGGAGGGCTTCCCCTACAATGAGCAGTTCTTC. Amino acids: CASSQEEGFPYNEQFF.